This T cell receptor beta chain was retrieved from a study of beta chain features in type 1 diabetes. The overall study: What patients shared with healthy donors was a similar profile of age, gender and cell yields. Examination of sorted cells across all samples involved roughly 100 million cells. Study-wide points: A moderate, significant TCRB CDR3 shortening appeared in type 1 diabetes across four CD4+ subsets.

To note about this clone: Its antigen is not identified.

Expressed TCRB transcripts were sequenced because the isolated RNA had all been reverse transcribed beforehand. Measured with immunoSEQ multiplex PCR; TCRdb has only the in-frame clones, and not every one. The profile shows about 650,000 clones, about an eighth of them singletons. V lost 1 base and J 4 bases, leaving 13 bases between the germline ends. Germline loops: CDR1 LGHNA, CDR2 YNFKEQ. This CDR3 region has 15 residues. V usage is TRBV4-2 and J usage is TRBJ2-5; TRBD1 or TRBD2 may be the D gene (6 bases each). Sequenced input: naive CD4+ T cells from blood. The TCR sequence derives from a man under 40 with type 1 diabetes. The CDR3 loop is CASSQVKGGLETQYF. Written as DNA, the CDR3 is TGTGCCAGCAGCCAAGTTAAGGGGGGCTTAGAGACCCAGTACTTC.